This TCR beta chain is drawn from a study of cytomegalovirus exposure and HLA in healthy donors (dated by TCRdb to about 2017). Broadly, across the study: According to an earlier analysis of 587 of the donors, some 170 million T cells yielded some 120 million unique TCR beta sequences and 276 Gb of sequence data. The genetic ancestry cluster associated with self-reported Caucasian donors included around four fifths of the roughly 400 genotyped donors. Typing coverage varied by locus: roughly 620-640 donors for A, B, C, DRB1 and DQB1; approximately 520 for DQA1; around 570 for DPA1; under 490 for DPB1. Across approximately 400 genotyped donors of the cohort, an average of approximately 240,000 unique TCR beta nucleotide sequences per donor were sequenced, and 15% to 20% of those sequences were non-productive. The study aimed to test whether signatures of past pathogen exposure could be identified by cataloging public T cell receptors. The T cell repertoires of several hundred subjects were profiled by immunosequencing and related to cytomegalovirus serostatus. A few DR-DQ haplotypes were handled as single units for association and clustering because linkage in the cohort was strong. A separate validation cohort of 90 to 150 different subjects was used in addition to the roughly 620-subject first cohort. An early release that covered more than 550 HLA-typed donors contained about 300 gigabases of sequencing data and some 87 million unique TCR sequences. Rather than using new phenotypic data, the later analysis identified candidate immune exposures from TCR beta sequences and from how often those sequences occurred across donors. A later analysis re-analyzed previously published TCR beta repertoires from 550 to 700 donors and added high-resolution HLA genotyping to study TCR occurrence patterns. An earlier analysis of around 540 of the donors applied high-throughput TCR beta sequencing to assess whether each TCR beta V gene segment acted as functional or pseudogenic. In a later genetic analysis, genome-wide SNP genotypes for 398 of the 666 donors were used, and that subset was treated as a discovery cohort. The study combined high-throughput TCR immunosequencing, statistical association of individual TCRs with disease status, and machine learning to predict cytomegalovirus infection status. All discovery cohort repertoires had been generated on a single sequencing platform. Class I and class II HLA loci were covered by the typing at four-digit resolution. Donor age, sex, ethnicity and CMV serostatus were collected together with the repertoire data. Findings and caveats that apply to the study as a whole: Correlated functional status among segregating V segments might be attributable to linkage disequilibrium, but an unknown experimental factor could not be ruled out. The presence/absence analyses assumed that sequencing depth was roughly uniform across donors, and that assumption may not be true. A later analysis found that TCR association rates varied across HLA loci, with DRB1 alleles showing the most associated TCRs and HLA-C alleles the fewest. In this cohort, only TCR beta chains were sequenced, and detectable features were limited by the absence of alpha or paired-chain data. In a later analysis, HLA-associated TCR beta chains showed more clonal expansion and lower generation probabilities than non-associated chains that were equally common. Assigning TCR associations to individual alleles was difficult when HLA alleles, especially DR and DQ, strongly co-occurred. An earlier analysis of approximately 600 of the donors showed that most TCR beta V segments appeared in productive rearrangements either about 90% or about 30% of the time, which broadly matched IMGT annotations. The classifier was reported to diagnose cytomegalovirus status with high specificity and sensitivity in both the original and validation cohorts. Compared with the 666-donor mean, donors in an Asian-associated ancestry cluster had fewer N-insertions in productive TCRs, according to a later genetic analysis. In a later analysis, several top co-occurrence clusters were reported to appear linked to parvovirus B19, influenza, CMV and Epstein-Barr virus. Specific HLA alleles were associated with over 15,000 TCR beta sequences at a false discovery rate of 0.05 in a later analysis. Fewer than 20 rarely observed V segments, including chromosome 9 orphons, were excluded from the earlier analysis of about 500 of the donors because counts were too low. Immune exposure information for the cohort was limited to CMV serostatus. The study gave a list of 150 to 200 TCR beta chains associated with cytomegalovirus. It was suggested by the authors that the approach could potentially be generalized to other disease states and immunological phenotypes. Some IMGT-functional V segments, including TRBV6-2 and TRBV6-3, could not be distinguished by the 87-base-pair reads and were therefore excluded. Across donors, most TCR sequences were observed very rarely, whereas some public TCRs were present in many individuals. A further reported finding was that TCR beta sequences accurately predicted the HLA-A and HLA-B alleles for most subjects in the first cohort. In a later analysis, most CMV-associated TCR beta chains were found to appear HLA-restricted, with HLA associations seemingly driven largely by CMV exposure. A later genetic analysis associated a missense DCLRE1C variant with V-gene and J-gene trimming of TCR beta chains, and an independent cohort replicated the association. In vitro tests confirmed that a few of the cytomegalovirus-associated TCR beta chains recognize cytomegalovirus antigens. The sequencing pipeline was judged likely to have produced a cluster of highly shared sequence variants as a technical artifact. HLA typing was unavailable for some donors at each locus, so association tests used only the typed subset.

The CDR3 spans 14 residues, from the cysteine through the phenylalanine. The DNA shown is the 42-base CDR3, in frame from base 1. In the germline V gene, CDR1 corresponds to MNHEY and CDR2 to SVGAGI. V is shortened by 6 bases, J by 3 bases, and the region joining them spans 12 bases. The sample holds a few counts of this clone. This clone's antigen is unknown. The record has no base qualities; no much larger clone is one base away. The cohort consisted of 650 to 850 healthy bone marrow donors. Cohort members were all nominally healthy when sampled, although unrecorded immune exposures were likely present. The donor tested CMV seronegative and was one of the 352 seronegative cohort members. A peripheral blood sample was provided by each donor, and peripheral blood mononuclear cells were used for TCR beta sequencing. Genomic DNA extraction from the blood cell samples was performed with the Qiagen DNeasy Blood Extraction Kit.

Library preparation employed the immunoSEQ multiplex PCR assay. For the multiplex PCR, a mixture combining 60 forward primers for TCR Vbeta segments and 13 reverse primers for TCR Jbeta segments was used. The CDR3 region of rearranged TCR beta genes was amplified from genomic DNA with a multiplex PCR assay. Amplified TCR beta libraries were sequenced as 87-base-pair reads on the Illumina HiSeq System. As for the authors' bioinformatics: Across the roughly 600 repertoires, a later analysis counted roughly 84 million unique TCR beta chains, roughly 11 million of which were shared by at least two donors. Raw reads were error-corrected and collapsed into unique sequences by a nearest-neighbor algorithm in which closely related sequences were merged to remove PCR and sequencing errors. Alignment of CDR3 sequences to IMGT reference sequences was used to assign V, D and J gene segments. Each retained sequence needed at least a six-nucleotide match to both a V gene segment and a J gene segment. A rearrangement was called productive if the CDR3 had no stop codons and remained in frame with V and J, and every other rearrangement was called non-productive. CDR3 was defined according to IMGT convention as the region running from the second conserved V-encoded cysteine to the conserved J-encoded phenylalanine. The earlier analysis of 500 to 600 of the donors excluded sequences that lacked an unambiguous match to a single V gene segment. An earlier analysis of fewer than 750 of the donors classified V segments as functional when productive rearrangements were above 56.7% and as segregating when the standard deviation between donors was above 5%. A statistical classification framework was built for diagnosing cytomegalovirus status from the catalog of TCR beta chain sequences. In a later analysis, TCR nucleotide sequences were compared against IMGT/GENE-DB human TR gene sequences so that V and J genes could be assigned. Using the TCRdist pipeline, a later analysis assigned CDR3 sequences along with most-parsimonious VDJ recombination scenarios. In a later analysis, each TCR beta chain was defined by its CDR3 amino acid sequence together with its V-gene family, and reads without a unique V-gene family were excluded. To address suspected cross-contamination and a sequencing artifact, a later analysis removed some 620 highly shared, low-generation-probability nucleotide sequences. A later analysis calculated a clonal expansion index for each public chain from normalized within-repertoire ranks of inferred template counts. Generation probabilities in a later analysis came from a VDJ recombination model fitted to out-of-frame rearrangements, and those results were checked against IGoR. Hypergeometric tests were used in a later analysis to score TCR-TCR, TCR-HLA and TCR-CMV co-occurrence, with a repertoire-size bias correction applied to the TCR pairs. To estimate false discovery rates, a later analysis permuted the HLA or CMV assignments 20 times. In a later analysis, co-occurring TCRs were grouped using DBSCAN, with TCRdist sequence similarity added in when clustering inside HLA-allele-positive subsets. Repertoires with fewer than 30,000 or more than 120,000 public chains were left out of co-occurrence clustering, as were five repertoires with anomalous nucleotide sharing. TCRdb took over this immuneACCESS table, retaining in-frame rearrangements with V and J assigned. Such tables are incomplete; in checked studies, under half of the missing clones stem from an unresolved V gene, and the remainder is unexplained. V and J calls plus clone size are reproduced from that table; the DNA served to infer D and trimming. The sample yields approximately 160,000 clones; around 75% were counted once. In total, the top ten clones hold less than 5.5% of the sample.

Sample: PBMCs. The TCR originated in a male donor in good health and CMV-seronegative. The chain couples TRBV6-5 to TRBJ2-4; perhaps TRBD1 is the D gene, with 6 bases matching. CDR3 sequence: CASSPGQSKNIQYF. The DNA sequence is TGTGCCAGCAGCCCCGGACAGAGCAAAAACATTCAGTACTTC.